This T cell receptor beta chain came from a study of beta chain features in type 1 diabetes. Study at large: Taken together, all samples contributed around 100 million examined sorted cells.

Germline V lookup: CDR1 SQVTM, CDR2 ANQGSEA. Deletions cut 5 bases from V and 0 bases from J, with 11 bases between. The CDR3 runs to 14 residues. Comment on this clone: Its antigen is not identified.

Points from the study as a whole: Among all four CD4+ subsets, Type 1 diabetes patients had TCRB CDR3s that were moderately but significantly shorter.

Expressed TCRB transcripts were sequenced because the entire RNA isolate underwent reverse transcription. Profiled with immunoSEQ multiplex PCR; TCRdb holds only in-frame clones, not every one. Of more than 250,000 clones in the sample, about 13% were seen once. This clonotype was sampled from a man younger than 45 with type 1 diabetes. The V and J genes are TRBV29-1 and TRBJ2-1, with D unresolved. What was sequenced was naive CD4+ T cells from blood. The CDR3 spells CSVPFSRSYNEQFF. DNA for the CDR3: TGCAGCGTTCCCTTTTCCCGCTCCTACAATGAGCAGTTCTTC.